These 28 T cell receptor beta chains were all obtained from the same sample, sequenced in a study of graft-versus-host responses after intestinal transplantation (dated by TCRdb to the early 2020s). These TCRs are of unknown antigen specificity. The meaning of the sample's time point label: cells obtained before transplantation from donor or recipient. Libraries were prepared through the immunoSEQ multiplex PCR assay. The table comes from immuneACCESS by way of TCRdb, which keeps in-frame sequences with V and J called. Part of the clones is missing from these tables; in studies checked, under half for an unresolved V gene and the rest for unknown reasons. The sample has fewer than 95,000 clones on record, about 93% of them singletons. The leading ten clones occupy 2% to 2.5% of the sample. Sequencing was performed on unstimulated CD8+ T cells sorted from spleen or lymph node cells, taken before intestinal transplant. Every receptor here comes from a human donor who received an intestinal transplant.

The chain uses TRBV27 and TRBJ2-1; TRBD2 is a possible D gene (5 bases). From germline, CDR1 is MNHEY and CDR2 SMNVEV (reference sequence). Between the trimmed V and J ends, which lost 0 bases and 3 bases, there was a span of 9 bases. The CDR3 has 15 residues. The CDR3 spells CASSLSNGDYNEQFF. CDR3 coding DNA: TGTGCCAGCAGTTTATCCAACGGGGACTACAATGAGCAGTTCTTC.

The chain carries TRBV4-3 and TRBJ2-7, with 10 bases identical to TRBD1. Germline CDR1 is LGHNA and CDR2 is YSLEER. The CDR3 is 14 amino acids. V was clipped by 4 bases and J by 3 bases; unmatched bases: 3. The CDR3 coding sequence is TGCGCCAGCAGCCCTGGGACAGGGGACTACGAGCAGTACTTC. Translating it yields CASSPGTGDYEQYF.

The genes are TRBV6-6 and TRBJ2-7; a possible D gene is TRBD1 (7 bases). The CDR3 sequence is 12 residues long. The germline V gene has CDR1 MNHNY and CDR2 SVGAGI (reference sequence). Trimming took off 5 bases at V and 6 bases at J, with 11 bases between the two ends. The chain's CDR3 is CASSDQGGEQYF. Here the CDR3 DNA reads TGTGCCAGCAGTGATCAGGGGGGCGAGCAGTACTTC.

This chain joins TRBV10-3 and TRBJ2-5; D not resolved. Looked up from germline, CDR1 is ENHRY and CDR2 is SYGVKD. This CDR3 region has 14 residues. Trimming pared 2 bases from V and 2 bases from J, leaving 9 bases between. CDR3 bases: TGTGCCATCAGTGAGGCGGCGAATCAAGAGACCCAGTACTTC. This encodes CAISEAANQETQYF.

CDR3 in amino acids: CASSLTLTGFGTEAFF. The CDR3 DNA sequence: TGTGCCAGCAGCTTAACCCTCACAGGGTTCGGCACTGAAGCTTTCTTT. The chain has TRBV7-2 and TRBJ1-1, with a tentative D call TRBD1 (6 bases). The CDR3 is 16 amino acids. Germline V gives CDR1 SGHTA, CDR2 FQGNSA. V gave up 2 bases and J gave up 4 bases, with 17 bases separating them.

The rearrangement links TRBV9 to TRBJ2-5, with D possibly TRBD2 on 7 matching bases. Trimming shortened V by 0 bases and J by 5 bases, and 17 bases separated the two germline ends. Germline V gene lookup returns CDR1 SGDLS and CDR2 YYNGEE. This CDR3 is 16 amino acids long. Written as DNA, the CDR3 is TGTGCCAGCAGCGTAGGGGGGCCGGGGGGCCGTGAGACCCAGTACTTC. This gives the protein CASSVGGPGGRETQYF. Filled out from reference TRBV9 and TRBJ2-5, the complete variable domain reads DSGVTQTPKHLITATGQRVTLRCSPRSGDLSVYWYQQSLDQGLQFLIQYYNGEERAKGNILERFSAQQFPDLHSELNLSSLELGDSALYFCASSVGGPGGRETQYFGPGTRLLVL.

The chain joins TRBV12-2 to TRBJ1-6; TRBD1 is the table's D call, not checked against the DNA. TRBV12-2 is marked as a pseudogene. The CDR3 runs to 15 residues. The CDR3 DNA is TGTGCAAGTCGCTTAGACGGGACACTCAATCCACCCCTCCACTTT. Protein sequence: CASRLDGTLNPPLHF.

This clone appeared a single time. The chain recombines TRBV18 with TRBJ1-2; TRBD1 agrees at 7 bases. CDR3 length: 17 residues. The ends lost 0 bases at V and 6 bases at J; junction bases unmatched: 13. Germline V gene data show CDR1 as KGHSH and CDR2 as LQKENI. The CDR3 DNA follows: TGTGCCAGCTCACCACCGAATGAAAGGGGGCGTCGGAATGGCTACACCTTC. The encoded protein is CASSPPNERGRRNGYTF.

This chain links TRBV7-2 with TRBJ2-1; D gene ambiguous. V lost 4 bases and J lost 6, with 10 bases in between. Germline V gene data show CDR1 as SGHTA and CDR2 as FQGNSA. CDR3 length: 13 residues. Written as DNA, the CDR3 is TGTGCCAGCAGCTCTCTAGTTACCAATGAGCAGTTCTTC. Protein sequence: CASSSLVTNEQFF.

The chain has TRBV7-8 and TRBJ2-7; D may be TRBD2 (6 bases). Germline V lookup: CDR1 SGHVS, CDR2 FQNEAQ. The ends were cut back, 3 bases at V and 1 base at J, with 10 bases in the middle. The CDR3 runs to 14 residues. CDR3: CASSLDGGSYEQYF. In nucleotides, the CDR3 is TGTGCCAGCAGCTTGGACGGAGGGTCCTACGAGCAGTACTTC. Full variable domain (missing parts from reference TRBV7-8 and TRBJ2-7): GAGVSQSPRYKVAKRGQDVALRCDPISGHVSLFWYQQALGQGPEFLTYFQNEAQLDKSGLPSDRFFAERPEGSVSTLKIQRTQQEDSAVYLCASSLDGGSYEQYFGPGTRLTVT.

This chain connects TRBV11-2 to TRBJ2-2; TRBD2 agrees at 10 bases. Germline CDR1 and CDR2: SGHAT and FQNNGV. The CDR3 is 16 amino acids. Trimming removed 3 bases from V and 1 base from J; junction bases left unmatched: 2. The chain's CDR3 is CASSLRTSGNTGELFF. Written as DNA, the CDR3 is TGTGCCAGCAGCTTGAGGACTAGCGGGAACACCGGGGAGCTGTTTTTT.

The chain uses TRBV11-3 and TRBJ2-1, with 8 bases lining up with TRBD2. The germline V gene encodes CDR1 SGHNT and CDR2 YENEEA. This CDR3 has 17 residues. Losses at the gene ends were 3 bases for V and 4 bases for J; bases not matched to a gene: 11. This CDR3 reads CASSLVLAGYDYNEQFF. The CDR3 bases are TGTGCCAGCAGCTTGGTATTAGCGGGGTATGATTACAATGAGCAGTTCTTC.

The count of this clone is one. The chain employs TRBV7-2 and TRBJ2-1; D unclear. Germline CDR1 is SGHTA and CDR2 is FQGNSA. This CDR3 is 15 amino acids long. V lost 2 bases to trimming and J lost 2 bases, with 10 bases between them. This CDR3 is CASSLLDITYNEQFF. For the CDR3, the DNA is TGTGCCAGCAGCTTACTCGACATCACCTACAATGAGCAGTTCTTC.

In nucleotides, the CDR3 is TGCAGCGCCGGGGGAAATGAGCAGTTCTTC. Amino acids: CSAGGNEQFF. This sequence joins TRBV29-1 and TRBJ2-1; a weak D match, TRBD2 (6 bases). V gave up 7 bases and J gave up 7 bases, with 8 bases separating them. CDR1 and CDR2 (germline): SQVTM, ANQGSEA. The CDR3 covers 10 residues.

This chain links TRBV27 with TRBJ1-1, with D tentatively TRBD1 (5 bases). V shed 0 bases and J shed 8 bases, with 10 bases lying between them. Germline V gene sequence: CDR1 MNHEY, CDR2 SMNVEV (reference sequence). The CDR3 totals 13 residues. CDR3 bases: TGTGCCAGCAGTTTATCACCAGGGAAAGAAGCTTTCTTT. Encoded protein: CASSLSPGKEAFF.

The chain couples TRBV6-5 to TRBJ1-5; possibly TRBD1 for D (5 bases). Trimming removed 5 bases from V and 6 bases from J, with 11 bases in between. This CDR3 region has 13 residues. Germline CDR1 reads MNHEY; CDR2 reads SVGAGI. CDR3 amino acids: CASSPWGGQPQHF. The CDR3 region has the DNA TGTGCCAGCAGTCCCTGGGGGGGTCAGCCCCAGCATTTT.

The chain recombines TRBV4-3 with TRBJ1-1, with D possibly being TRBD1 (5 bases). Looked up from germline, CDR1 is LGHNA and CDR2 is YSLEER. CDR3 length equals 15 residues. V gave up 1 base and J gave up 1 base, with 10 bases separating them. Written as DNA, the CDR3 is TGCGCCAGCAGCCAAGGCCCGACAGCGAACACTGAAGCTTTCTTT. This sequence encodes CASSQGPTANTEAFF.

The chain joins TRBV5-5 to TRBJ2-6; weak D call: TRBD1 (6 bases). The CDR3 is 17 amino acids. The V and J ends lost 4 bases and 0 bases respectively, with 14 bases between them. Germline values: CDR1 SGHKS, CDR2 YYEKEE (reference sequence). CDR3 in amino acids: CASSARGPLSGANVLTF. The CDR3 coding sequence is TGTGCCAGCAGCGCCAGGGGCCCCCTCTCTGGGGCCAACGTCCTGACTTTC.

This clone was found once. The CDR3 nucleotides are TGTGCCAGCAGTTCAGACAGGACCCCGCCAAACACCATATATTTT. It translates to CASSSDRTPPNTIYF. The chain joins TRBV7-2 to TRBJ1-3; D is possibly TRBD1 (6 bases). The CDR3 extends over 15 amino acids. The V gene's germline CDR1 is SGHTA and CDR2 FQGNSA. V lost 6 bases, J lost 6 bases, and 18 bases lay in between.

CDR3 coding DNA: TGCGCCAGCAGCCAAGTCTATAGGACGGGAGATTCACCCCTCCACTTT. This sequence encodes CASSQVYRTGDSPLHF. The chain joins TRBV4-3 to TRBJ1-6; D unresolved. The CDR3 covers 16 residues. The germline V and J ends were trimmed by 1 base and 8 bases, with 15 bases remaining between them. Germline lookup yields CDR1 LGHNA and CDR2 YSLEER.

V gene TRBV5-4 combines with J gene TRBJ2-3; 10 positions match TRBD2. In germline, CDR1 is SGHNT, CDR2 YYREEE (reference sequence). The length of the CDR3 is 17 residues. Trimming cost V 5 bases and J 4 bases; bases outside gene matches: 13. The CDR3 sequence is CASSFSASSGGADTQYF. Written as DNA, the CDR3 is TGTGCCAGCAGTTTTTCCGCCAGCAGCGGGGGGGCAGATACGCAGTATTTT.

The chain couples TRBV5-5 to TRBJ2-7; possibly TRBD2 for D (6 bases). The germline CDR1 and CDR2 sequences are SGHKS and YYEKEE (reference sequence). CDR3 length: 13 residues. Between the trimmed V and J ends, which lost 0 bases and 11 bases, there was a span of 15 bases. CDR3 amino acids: CASSLGDWGEEYF. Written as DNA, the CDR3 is TGTGCCAGCAGCTTGGGCGACTGGGGGGAGGAGTACTTC.

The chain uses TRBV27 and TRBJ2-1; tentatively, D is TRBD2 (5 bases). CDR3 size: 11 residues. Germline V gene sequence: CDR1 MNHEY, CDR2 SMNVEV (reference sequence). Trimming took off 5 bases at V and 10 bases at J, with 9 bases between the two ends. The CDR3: CASSRGEEQFF. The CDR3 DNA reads TGTGCCAGCAGTCGGGGTGAGGAGCAGTTCTTC.

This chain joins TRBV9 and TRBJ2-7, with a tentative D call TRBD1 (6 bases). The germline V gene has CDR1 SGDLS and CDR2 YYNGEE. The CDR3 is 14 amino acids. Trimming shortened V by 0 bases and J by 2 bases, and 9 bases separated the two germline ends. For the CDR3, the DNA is TGTGCCAGCAGCGTAGGGGACACTCCCTACGAGCAGTACTTC. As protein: CASSVGDTPYEQYF.

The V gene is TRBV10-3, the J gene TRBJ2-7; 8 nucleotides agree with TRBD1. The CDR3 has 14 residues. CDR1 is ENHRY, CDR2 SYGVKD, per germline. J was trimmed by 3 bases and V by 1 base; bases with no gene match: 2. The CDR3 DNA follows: TGTGCCATCAGTGAGTTGGGACAGGTCTACGAGCAGTACTTC. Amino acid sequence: CAISELGQVYEQYF.

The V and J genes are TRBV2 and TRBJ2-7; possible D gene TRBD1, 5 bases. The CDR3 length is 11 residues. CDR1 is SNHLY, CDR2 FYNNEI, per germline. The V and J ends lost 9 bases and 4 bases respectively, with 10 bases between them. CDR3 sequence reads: CASAQGYEQYF. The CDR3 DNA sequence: TGTGCCAGTGCCCAGGGTTACGAGCAGTACTTC.

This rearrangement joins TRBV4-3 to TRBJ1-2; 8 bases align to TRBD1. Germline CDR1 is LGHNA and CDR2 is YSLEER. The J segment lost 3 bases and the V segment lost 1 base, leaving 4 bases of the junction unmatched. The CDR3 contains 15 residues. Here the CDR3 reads CASSQAGTGHYGYTF. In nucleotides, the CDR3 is TGCGCCAGCAGCCAAGCCGGGACAGGCCACTATGGCTACACCTTC.

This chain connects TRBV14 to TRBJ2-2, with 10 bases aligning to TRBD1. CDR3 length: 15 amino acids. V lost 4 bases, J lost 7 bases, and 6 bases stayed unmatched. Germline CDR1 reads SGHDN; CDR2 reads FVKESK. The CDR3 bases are TGTGCCAGCAGCCCTGGGACAGGGGTCTACGGGGAGCTGTTTTTT. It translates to CASSPGTGVYGELFF.